This T cell receptor (beta chain) is from a study of tumor T cells in aggressive B-cell lymphoma. Sequencing used immunoSEQ multiplex PCR; TCRdb keeps in-frame clones, though not all of them. The data hold approximately 200 clones, with about 80% observed a single time. CDR1 SEHNR and CDR2 FQNEAQ come from the germline V gene (reference sequence). Between the trimmed V and J ends, which lost 8 bases and 6 bases, there was a span of 7 bases. CDR3 length: 11 residues. The clonotype originates from an adult with diffuse large B cell lymphoma. Material: tumor tissue. The rearrangement joins TRBV7-9 to TRBJ2-2, with a tentative D call TRBD2 (5 bases). CDR3 sequence: CASDYSGELFF. The CDR3 DNA is TGTGCCAGCGACTATTCCGGGGAGCTGTTTTTT. Full variable domain (missing parts from reference TRBV7-9 and TRBJ2-2): DTGVSQNPRHKITKRGQNVTFRCDPISEHNRLYWYRQTLGQGPEFLTYFQNEAQLEKSRLLSDRFSAERPKGSFSTLEIQRTEQGDSAMYLCASDYSGELFFGEGSRLTVL.